Below are 3 T cell receptor beta chains sequenced from a single sample in a study of T cell responses to AZD1222 COVID-19 vaccine. Measured with immunoSEQ multiplex PCR; TCRdb has only the in-frame clones, and not every one. The sample carries 90,000 to 150,000 clones, more than 80% recorded once. The sequenced sample was peripheral blood, obtained 28 days after the second dose of the MenACWY control vaccine. These receptors were collected from an adult who received the MenACWY meningococcal vaccine as a control.

This clone showed up just once. The rearrangement joins TRBV15 to TRBJ2-3; 9 nucleotides agree with TRBD2. The CDR3 spans 16 residues. With V trimmed by 5 bases and J by 8 bases, 14 bases remained unmatched. Per the germline V gene, CDR1 is LNHNV and CDR2 is YYDKDF (reference sequence). Here the CDR3 DNA reads TGTGCCACCAGCGGGAGACTAGCGGAGTCCGGAGGTACGCAGTATTTT. Its protein is CATSGRLAESGGTQYF. Variable domain in full (rest from reference TRBV15 and TRBJ2-3): DAMVIQNPRYQVTQFGKPVTLSCSQTLNHNVMYWYQQKSSQAPKLLFHYYDKDFNNEADTPDNFQSRRPNTSFCFLDIRSPGLGDTAMYLCATSGRLAESGGTQYFGPGTRLTVL.

This chain links TRBV7-9 with TRBJ1-4; maybe TRBD1 (5 bases). The germline V gene encodes CDR1 SEHNR and CDR2 FQNEAQ (reference sequence). Trimming removed 5 bases at V and 8 bases at J, with 18 bases between. The CDR3 sequence is 15 residues long. The CDR3 nucleotides are TGTGCCAGCAGCCAAGGGGCAGGGCTGAGGGAAAAACTGTTTTTT. This encodes CASSQGAGLREKLFF.

V gene TRBV19 combines with J gene TRBJ1-6, with 9 nucleotides matching TRBD1. Trimming removed 1 base from V and 4 bases from J; junction bases left unmatched: 2. Germline CDR1 reads LNHDA; CDR2 reads SQIVND (reference sequence). The CDR3 has 16 residues. Here the CDR3 DNA reads TGTGCCAGTAGTATAGGAGGACAGGGGTATAATTCACCCCTCCACTTT. Translating it yields CASSIGGQGYNSPLHF.